Listed below are T cell receptor beta chains from one sample, sequenced in a study of blood T cell repertoires in COVID-19. Using immunoSEQ multiplex PCR, the repertoire was profiled, and TCRdb retains in-frame clones only, with some absent. The sample includes fewer than 200,000 clones, around 81% seen only once; the top ten take about 12%. Sequencing was done on a sample of peripheral blood. Source of these receptors: a woman of 80 years or more with COVID-19, enrolled during active disease. Each CDR3 is given with its conserved first and last residue. D genes are given only for firm matches. Only part of the rows carry a size: once, few, many, or a class if the clone is expanded.

>TRBJ1-1|NA|TRBV19|NA
TGTGCCAGTAGTCCCCTAATGAACACTGAAGCTTTCTTT
CASSPLMNTEAFF
>TRBJ2-6|NA|TRBV7-9|NA
TGTGCCAGCAGCTACTCCGGGTCAGGGGCCAACGTCCTGACTTTC
CASSYSGSGANVLTF
>TRBJ2-1|NA|TRBV20-1|NA
TGCAGTGCTAGAGACGTCGGTGAGCAGTTCTTC
CSARDVGEQFF
>TRBJ2-3|TRBD2|TRBV5-6|NA
TGTGCCAGCAGCTGGGGCACTAGCGCCATCGGTGGTACAGATACGCAGTATTTT
CASSWGTSAIGGTDTQYF
>TRBJ2-1|TRBD1|TRBV5-1|few
TGCGCCAGCAGCTTGGGGGACAGGCTTTACAATGAGCAGTTCTTC
CASSLGDRLYNEQFF
>TRBJ1-4|TRBD1|TRBV6-2/TRBV6-3|NA
TGTGCCAGCAGTTCCCCCCGGACAGGGCAAAATGAAAAACTGTTTTTT
CASSSPRTGQNEKLFF
>TRBJ1-2|TRBD1|TRBV19|NA
TGTGCCAGTAGTAACCATCTCGGACAGGGGGGACGCTACACCTTC
CASSNHLGQGGRYTF
>TRBJ2-7|NA|TRBV7-2|NA
TGTGCCAGCAGCTTAGCTGCCGGGACACCTTACTCCTACGAGCAGTACTTC
CASSLAAGTPYSYEQYF
>TRBJ1-1|TRBD1|TRBV19|once
TGTGCCAGTAGTTGGGACAGGCACACTGAAGCTTTCTTT
CASSWDRHTEAFF
>TRBJ1-5|TRBD1|TRBV2|NA
TGTGCCAGCAGTACTGACAGGGATAGCAATCAGCCCCAGCATTTT
CASSTDRDSNQPQHF
>TRBJ1-6|NA|TRBV2|NA
TGTGCCAGCGATGACAACCGTAATTCACCCCTCCACTTT
CASDDNRNSPLHF
>TRBJ1-6|TRBD1|TRBV2|NA
TGTGCCAGCAGTGCTGGACAGGGTGATAATTCACCCCTCCACTTT
CASSAGQGDNSPLHF
>TRBJ2-1|NA|TRBV7-8|once
TGTGCCAGCAGCCACCCGGCAGGCCCCAATGAGCAGTTCTTC
CASSHPAGPNEQFF
>TRBJ1-1|NA|TRBV11-3|NA
TGTGCCAGCAGAACCGAACAGAACACTGAAGCTTTCTTT
CASRTEQNTEAFF
>TRBJ1-1|NA|TRBV7-9|NA
TGTGCCAGCAGCTTAGGGTCGGAGACTGAAGCTTTCTTT
CASSLGSETEAFF
>TRBJ1-4|TRBD1|TRBV5-1|NA
TGCGCCAGCAGCTCGGAACCAGGACAGGGGGCGCGAGAAAAACTGTTTTTT
CASSSEPGQGAREKLFF